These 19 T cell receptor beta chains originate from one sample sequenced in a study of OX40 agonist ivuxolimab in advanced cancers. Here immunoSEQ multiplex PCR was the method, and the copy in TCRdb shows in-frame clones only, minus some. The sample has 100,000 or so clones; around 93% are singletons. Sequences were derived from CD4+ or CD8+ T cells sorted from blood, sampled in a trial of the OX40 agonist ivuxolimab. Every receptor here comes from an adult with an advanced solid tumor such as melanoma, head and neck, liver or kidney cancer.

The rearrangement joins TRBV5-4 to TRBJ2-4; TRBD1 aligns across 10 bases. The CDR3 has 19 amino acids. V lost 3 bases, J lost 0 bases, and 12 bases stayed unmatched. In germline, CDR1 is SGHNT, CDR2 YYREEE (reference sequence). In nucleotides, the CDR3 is TGTGCCAGCAGCTCCTCGCGGGACAGGGGAATAGGAGCCAAAAACATTCAGTACTTC. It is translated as CASSSSRDRGIGAKNIQYF.

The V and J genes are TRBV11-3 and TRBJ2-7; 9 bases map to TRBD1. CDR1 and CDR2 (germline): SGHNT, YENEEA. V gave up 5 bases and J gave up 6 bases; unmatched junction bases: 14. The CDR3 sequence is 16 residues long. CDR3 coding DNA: TGTGCCAGCAGCGTCGACCTTTGGACAGGGGCGGGCGAGCAGTACTTC. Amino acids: CASSVDLWTGAGEQYF.

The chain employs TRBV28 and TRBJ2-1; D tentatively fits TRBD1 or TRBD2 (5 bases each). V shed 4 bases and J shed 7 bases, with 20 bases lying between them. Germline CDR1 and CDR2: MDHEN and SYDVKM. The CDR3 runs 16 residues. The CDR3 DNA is TGTGCCAGCAGTTCGGTTCCGGGACCCATGGGAAATGAGCAGTTCTTC. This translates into CASSSVPGPMGNEQFF. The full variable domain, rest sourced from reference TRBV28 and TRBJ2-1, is DVKVTQSSRYLVKRTGEKVFLECVQDMDHENMFWYRQDPGLGLRLIYFSYDVKMKEKGDIPEGYSVSREKKERFSLILESASTNQTSMYLCASSSVPGPMGNEQFFGPGTRLTVL.

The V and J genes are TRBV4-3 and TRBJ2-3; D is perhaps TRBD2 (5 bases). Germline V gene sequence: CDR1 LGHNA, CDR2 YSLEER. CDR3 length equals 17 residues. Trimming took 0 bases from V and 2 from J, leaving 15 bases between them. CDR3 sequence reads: CASSQDRRATITDTQYF. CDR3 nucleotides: TGCGCCAGCAGCCAAGATAGGCGGGCAACTATCACAGATACGCAGTATTTT.

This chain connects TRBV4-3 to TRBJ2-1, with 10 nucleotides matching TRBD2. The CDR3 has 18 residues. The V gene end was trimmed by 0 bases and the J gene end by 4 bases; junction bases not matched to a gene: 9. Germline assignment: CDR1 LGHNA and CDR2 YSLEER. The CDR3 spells CASSQDRLSGRDYNEQFF. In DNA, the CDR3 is TGCGCCAGCAGCCAAGACCGGTTAAGCGGGAGGGATTACAATGAGCAGTTCTTC.

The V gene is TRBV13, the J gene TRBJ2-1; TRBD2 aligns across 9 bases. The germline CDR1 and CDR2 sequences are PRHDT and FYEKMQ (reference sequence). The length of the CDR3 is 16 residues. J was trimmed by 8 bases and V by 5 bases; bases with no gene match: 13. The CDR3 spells CASSPLRAGGGHEQFF. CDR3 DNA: TGTGCCAGCAGCCCCCTACGAGCGGGGGGCGGTCATGAGCAGTTCTTC.

The CDR3 is CASSPAPPGSFYEQYF. DNA of the CDR3: TGTGCCAGCTCACCGGCCCCCCCGGGAAGTTTTTACGAGCAGTACTTC. The chain has TRBV18 and TRBJ2-7, with D tentatively TRBD2 (5 bases). V lost 3 bases and J 4 bases, leaving 19 bases between the germline ends. Germline CDR1 reads KGHSH; CDR2 reads LQKENI. The CDR3 runs 16 residues. Filled out from reference TRBV18 and TRBJ2-7, the complete variable domain reads NAGVMQNPRHLVRRRGQEARLRCSPMKGHSHVYWYRQLPEEGLKFMVYLQKENIIDESGMPKERFSAEFPKEGPSILRIQQVVRGDSAAYFCASSPAPPGSFYEQYFGPGTRLTVT.

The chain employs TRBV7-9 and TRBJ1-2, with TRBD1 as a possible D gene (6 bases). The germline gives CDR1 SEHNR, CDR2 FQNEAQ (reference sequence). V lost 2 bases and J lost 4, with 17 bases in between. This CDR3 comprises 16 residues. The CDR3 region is CASSLIGGGLSYGYTF. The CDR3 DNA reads TGTGCCAGCAGCTTAATTGGCGGGGGCTTGAGCTATGGCTACACCTTC.

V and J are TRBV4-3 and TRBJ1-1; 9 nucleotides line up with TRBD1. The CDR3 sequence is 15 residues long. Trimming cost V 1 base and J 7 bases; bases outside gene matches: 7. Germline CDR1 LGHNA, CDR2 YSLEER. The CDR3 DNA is TGCGCCAGCAGCCAAGGGGACAGGGATGGTAATGAAGCTTTCTTT. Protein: CASSQGDRDGNEAFF.

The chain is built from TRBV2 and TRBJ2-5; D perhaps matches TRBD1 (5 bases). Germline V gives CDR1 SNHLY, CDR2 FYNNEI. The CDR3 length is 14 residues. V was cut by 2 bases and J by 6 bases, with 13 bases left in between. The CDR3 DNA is TGTGCCAGCAGTGAATCCCAGGGTCTTAAGACCCAGTACTTC. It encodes CASSESQGLKTQYF.

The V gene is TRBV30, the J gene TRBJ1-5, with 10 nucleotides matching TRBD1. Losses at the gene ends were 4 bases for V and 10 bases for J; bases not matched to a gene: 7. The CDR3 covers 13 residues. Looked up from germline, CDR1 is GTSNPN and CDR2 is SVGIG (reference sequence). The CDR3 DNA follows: TGTGCCTGGACTGACAGGGGGCCGGGACCCCAGCATTTT. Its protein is CAWTDRGPGPQHF.

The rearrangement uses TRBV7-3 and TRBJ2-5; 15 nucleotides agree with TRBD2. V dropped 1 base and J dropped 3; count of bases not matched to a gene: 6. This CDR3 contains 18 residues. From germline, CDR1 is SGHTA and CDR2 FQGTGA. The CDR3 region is CASSLKHGLAGGKETQYF. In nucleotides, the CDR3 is TGTGCCAGCAGCTTAAAACACGGACTAGCGGGAGGGAAAGAGACCCAGTACTTC.

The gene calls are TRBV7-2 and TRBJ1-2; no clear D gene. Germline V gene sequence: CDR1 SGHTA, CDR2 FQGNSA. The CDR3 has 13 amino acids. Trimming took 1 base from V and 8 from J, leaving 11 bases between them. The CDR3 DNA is TGTGCCAGCAGCTTAGATACAGCTGGCGGCTACACCTTC. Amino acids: CASSLDTAGGYTF.

The CDR3 DNA follows: TGTGCCAGCAGTTTTGTAGGGTCCGAGCAGTACTTC. Its protein is CASSFVGSEQYF. The chain links TRBV28 to TRBJ2-7; D ambiguous. The CDR3 has 12 amino acids. From germline, CDR1 is MDHEN and CDR2 SYDVKM. Between the trimmed V and J ends, which lost 3 bases and 6 bases, there was a span of 9 bases.

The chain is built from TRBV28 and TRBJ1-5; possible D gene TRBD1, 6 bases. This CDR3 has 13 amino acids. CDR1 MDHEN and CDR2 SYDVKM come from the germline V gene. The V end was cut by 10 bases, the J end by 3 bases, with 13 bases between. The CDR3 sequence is CATTWGLNQPQHF. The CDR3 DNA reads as TGTGCCACTACGTGGGGGCTCAATCAGCCCCAGCATTTT.

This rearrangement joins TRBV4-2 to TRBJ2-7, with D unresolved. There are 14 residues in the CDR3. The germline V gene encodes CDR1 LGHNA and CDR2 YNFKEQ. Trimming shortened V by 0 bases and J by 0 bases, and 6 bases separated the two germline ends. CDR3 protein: CASSQEFASYEQYF. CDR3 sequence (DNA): TGTGCCAGCAGCCAAGAATTTGCCTCCTACGAGCAGTACTTC.

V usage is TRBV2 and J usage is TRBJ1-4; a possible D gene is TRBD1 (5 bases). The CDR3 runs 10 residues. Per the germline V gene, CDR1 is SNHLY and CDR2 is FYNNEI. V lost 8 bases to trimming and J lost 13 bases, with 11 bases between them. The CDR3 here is CASGTDVLFF. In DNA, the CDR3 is TGTGCCAGCGGGACGGACGTACTGTTTTTT.

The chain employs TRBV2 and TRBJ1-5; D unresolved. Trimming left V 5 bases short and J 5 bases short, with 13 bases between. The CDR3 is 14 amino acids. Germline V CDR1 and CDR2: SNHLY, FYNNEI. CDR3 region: CASSRTVSDQPQHF. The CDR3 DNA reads TGTGCCAGCAGTCGGACGGTAAGCGATCAGCCCCAGCATTTT.

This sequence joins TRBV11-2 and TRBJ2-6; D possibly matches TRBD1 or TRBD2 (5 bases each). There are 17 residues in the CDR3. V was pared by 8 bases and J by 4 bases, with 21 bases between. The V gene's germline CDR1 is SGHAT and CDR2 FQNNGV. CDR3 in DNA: TGTGCCAGCGGCCGGGGCAGGGCGCTATCCGGGGCCAACGTCCTGACTTTC. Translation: CASGRGRALSGANVLTF.